The subject of this entry is one T cell receptor (beta chain). The data derive from a study of blood T cell repertoires in COVID-19. Across the study: Material from acute and convalescent COVID-19 was sourced from the United States, Italy and Spain. From T cells, B-cell-depleted T cells, or PBMCs came the material, which was cDNA or gDNA.

The repertoire was sequenced with immunoSEQ multiplex PCR; TCRdb's copy has only in-frame clones and lacks some. The table shows 250,000 or so clones, with almost 90% occurring only once. From germline, CDR1 is MNHEY and CDR2 SMNVEV (reference sequence). This CDR3 comprises 18 residues. Losses at the gene ends were 7 bases for V and 3 bases for J; bases not matched to a gene: 20. The chain combines TRBV27 with TRBJ1-2, with 7 bases fitting TRBD1. The TCR comes from an older man with acute or convalescent COVID-19. The sequenced material came from peripheral blood. The CDR3 DNA follows: TGTGCCAGCACCCCTCTTCGGGGTGTAGGGACAGCTGACTATGGCTACACCTTC. As protein: CASTPLRGVGTADYGYTF.